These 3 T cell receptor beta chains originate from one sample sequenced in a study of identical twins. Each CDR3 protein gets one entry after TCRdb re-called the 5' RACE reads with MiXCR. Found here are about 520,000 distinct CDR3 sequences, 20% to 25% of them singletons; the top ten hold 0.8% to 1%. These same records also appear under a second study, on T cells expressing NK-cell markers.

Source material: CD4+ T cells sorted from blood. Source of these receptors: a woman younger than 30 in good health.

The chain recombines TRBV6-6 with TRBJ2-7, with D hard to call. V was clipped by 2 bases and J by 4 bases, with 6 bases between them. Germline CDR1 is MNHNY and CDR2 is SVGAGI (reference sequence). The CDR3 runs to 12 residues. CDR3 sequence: CASSYGFYEQYF. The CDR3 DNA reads TGTGCCAGCAGTTACGGGTTTTACGAGCAGTACTTC.

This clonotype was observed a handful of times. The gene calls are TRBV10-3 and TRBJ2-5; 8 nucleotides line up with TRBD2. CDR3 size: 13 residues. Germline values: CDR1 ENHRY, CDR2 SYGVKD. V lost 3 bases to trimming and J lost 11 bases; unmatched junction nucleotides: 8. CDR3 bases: TGTGCCATCAGTGAATCAGCGGGGGTAACTCAGTACTTC. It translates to CAISESAGVTQYF.

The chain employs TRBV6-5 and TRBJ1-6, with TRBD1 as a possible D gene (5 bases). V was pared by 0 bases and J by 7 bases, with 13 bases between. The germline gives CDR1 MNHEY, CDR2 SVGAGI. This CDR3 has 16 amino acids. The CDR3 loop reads CASSYSGDGTNSPLHF. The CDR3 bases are TGTGCCAGCAGTTACTCAGGGGACGGGACCAATTCACCCCTCCACTTT.